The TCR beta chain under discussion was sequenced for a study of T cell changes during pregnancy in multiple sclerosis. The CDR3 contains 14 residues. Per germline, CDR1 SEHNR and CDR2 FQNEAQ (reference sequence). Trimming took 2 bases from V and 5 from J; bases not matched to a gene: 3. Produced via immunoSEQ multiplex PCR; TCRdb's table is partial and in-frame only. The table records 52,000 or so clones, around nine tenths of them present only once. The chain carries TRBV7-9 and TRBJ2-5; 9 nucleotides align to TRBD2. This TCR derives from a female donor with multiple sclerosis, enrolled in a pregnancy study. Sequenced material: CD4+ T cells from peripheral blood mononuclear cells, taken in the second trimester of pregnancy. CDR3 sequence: CASSLYSGGETQYF. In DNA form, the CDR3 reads TGTGCCAGCAGCTTATATAGCGGGGGTGAGACCCAGTACTTC.